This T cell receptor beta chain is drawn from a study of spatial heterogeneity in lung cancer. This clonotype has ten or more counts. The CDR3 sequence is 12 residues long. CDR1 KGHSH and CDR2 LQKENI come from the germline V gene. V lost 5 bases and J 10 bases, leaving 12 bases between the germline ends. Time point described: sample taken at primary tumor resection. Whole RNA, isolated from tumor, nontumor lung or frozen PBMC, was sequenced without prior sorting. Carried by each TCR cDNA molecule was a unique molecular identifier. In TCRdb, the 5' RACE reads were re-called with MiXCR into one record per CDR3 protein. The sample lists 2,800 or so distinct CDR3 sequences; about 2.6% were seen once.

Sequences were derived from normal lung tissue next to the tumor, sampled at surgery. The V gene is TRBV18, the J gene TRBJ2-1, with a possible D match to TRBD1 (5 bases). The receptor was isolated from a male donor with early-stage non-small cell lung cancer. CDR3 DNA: TGTGCCAGCTCAACAGGACAAGGGGAGCAGTTCTTC. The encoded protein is CASSTGQGEQFF. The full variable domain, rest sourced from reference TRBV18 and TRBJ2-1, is NAGVMQNPRHLVRRRGQEARLRCSPMKGHSHVYWYRQLPEEGLKFMVYLQKENIIDESGMPKERFSAEFPKEGPSILRIQQVVRGDSAAYFCASSTGQGEQFFGPGTRLTVL.